A selection of T cell receptor beta chains follows, all from one sample in a study of shared clonotypes between healthy human individuals. Sequencing was performed with immunoSEQ multiplex PCR; in TCRdb, only in-frame clones are kept and a portion is missing. The repertoire holds under 600,000 clones, with roughly 85% as singletons. Sequenced: PBMCs. These TCRs come from a woman in her thirties or forties in good health. Some clones in this sample may be carry-over from other donors' samples. CDR3s include the opening cysteine and the closing phenylalanine or tryptophan.

V	J	CDR3
TRBV19	TRBJ1-4	CASSMGVTGQKLFF
TRBV9	TRBJ2-7	CASSGDRSSYEQYF
TRBV28	TRBJ1-2	CASSPARGYTF
TRBV5-4	TRBJ2-7	CASSVTSGSYEQYF
TRBV9	TRBJ1-1	CASSQQGYTEAFF
TRBV5-1	TRBJ2-2	CASSLSPVNTGELFF
TRBV10-3	TRBJ2-3	CAIGRDSHTDTQYF
TRBV28	TRBJ2-5	CASSFGAGGETQYF
TRBV6-4	TRBJ2-5	CASSPTGTQETQYF
TRBV30	TRBJ1-5	CAWSGRFNQPQHF
TRBV18	TRBJ1-4	CASSPRQGAGEKLFF
TRBV19	TRBJ2-2	CASSTGRGTGELFF
TRBV9	TRBJ1-1	CASSQPLGGEDTEAFF
TRBV7-2	TRBJ1-5	CASSLVANSNQPQHF
TRBV11-2	TRBJ2-1	CASSPQLAGGGEQFF
TRBV7-9	TRBJ1-1	CASSASWAVGTEAFF
TRBV11-2	TRBJ2-5	CASSLYRSGEGGWETQYF
TRBV6-5	TRBJ1-1	CASRTATEAFF
TRBV18	TRBJ1-2	CASSLSAGEPNYGYTF
TRBV5-6	TRBJ2-1	CASSLVHPPLNEQFF
TRBV28	TRBJ1-2	CASSLAGGYGYTF
TRBV18	TRBJ2-2	CASSPGQGSTGELFF
TRBV9	TRBJ2-3	CASSVVKTDTQYF
TRBV6-4	TRBJ2-1	CASSDSSGSGSPNEQFF
TRBV5-1	TRBJ1-3	CASSSGLGGNTIYF
TRBV4-2	TRBJ2-7	CASSQGDEQYF
TRBV5-4	TRBJ1-1	CASSAAMGGEAFF
TRBV2	TRBJ1-3	CASKKGTGNTIYF
TRBV7-2	TRBJ2-2	CASSFSAGTSGNTGELFF
TRBV6-5	TRBJ2-7	CASSYRGGYEQYF
TRBV7-3	TRBJ2-3	CASSLIPSTDTQYF
TRBV4-1	TRBJ2-3	CASSQWGQGKDTQYF
TRBV6-1	TRBJ1-2	CASRAGQKDYGYTF
TRBV6-4	TRBJ2-2	CASTDTSGDGTGELFF
TRBV7-9	TRBJ1-2	CASSRAGTDYGYTF
TRBV5-1	TRBJ2-2	CASSIRSGELFF
TRBV28	TRBJ1-1	CASSLANTEAFF
TRBV6-6	TRBJ2-7	CASSYGTQAGREQYF
TRBV29-1	TRBJ2-2	CSVGLAGVAGELFF
TRBV2	TRBJ1-5	CASSERVGNQPQHF
TRBV18	TRBJ2-3	CASSPGGTDTQYF
TRBV11-2	TRBJ2-2	CASSRDRGTGELFF
TRBV14	TRBJ2-5	CASSQGTSGRATTYGQYF
TRBV5-4	TRBJ1-4	CAVGGKLFF
TRBV2	TRBJ1-2	CASTRDIGARGYTF
TRBV7-9	TRBJ1-2	CASSDIRVGGYTF
TRBV19	TRBJ1-5	CASSIRGFNQPQHF
TRBV28	TRBJ1-2	CASSPRDSSNYGYTF
TRBV28	TRBJ2-1	CASSLYGDRDYNEQFF
TRBV7-6	TRBJ1-2	CASSLEGGIYGYTF
TRBV7-2	TRBJ1-4	CASSHAADSMIF
TRBV28	TRBJ2-7	CASSKGVVNEQYF
TRBV7-8	TRBJ2-1	CASSLHLSSYNEQFF